Each of the 24 T cell receptor beta chains below was sequenced from the same sample in a study of human thymus T cells. Sequenced by immunoSEQ multiplex PCR; TCRdb stores in-frame clones only, minus some. The sample contains about 60,000 clones, about 93% of which appear only once. The sequencing input was blood. These receptors originate from a boy less than two years old with a congenital heart defect but otherwise immunologically healthy.

CDR3 sequence reads: CASSVAPGRTEKLFF. In DNA, the CDR3 is TGTGCCAGCAGCGTAGCCCCGGGGAGGACCGAAAAACTGTTTTTT. The rearrangement uses TRBV9 and TRBJ1-4; no firm D call. Per the germline V gene, CDR1 is SGDLS and CDR2 is YYNGEE. The length of the CDR3 is 15 residues. V was clipped by 0 bases and J by 8 bases, with 14 bases between them.

The chain couples TRBV30 to TRBJ1-6; unclear D gene. Germline V gene sequence: CDR1 GTSNPN, CDR2 SVGIG (reference sequence). V dropped 6 bases and J dropped 0 bases, with 6 bases sitting between them. The CDR3 has 13 amino acids. The CDR3 DNA reads TGTGCCTGCCAGAGCTCCTATAATTCACCCCTCCACTTT. This translates into CACQSSYNSPLHF. The full variable domain, in which reference TRBV30 and TRBJ1-6 provide the parts outside the CDR3, is SQTIHQWPATLVQPVGSPLSLECTVEGTSNPNLYWYRQAAGRGLQLLFYSVGIGQISSEVPQNLSASRPQDRQFILSSKKLLLSDSGFYLCACQSSYNSPLHFGNGTRLTVT.

The rearrangement links TRBV27 to TRBJ1-6; 8 bases are shared with TRBD1. Germline CDR1 MNHEY, CDR2 SMNVEV (reference sequence). The J segment lost 10 bases and the V segment lost 5 bases, leaving 7 bases of the junction unmatched. This CDR3 spans 14 amino acids. This chain's CDR3 is CASSGQGGYSPLHF. The CDR3 DNA reads TGTGCCAGCAGTGGACAGGGCGGATACTCACCCCTCCACTTT.

This rearrangement joins TRBV5-4 to TRBJ2-5; D is unresolved. This CDR3 has 17 amino acids. Germline values: CDR1 SGHNT, CDR2 YYREEE (reference sequence). V lost 0 bases and J 2 bases, leaving 17 bases between the germline ends. The CDR3 DNA is TGTGCCAGCAGCTTGGGGGCCATATCCGGATTTCAAGAGACCCAGTACTTC. Amino acids: CASSLGAISGFQETQYF.

This chain uses TRBV27 with TRBJ2-7; D not resolved. Trimming took 7 bases from V and 0 from J, leaving 13 bases between them. The CDR3 sequence is 14 residues long. Germline V gene data show CDR1 as MNHEY and CDR2 as SMNVEV (reference sequence). The CDR3 DNA sequence: TGTGCCAGCATCTCGTACTTCCGCTCCTACGAGCAGTACTTC. Translating it yields CASISYFRSYEQYF.

The chain has TRBV5-4 and TRBJ2-7; 12 positions agree with TRBD2. Losses at the gene ends were 3 bases for V and 2 bases for J; bases not matched to a gene: 9. Germline assignment: CDR1 SGHNT and CDR2 YYREEE (reference sequence). This CDR3 spans 17 amino acids. CDR3 in DNA: TGTGCCAGCAGCTCCAAGGGACTAGCGGGTGCCCCCTACGAGCAGTACTTC. Protein: CASSSKGLAGAPYEQYF.

The chain has TRBV28 and TRBJ1-2, with 7 bases that match TRBD1. V was clipped by 6 bases and J by 6 bases; unmatched bases: 10. The CDR3 loop spans 14 amino acids. Germline V CDR1 and CDR2: MDHEN, SYDVKM. The DNA for the CDR3 is TGTGCCAGCAGAATCATTAAAGGGGGCAATGGCTACACCTTC. Translation: CASRIIKGGNGYTF.

The chain combines TRBV5-1 with TRBJ2-1; D is tentatively TRBD1 or TRBD2 (5 bases each). The CDR3 length is 14 residues. Germline V gives CDR1 SGHRS, CDR2 YFSETQ. V lost 3 bases and J lost 7, with 14 bases in between. The CDR3 sequence: CASSSGTARNEQFF. In DNA form, the CDR3 reads TGCGCCAGCAGCTCCGGGACCGCCCGGAATGAGCAGTTCTTC.

This sequence joins TRBV6-4 and TRBJ2-7; D uncertain. Germline assignment: CDR1 MRHNA and CDR2 SNTAGT. CDR3 length: 14 amino acids. V lost 9 bases, J lost 1 base, and 16 bases lay in between. The CDR3, as DNA: TGTGCCAGATGCGACGGGTCCCTATCCTACGAGCAGTACTTC. It encodes CARCDGSLSYEQYF.

The chain joins TRBV15 to TRBJ2-4; D possibly corresponds to TRBD2 (6 bases). This CDR3 is 14 amino acids long. The V end lost 4 bases, the J end lost 8 bases, and 15 bases lay between the germline ends. The germline gives CDR1 LNHNV, CDR2 YYDKDF (reference sequence). The CDR3 DNA is TGTGCCACCAGCACCCGACTAGGTTGGGACATTCAGTACTTC. Residues: CATSTRLGWDIQYF. Filled out from reference TRBV15 and TRBJ2-4, the complete variable domain reads DAMVIQNPRYQVTQFGKPVTLSCSQTLNHNVMYWYQQKSSQAPKLLFHYYDKDFNNEADTPDNFQSRRPNTSFCFLDIRSPGLGDTAMYLCATSTRLGWDIQYFGAGTRLSVL.

This chain links TRBV6-5 with TRBJ2-3; D not certain. The CDR3 sequence is 14 residues long. V dropped 6 bases and J dropped 6 bases, with 16 bases sitting between them. Germline CDR1 reads MNHEY; CDR2 reads SVGAGI. The CDR3: CASSPGGSWDTQYF. The DNA of the CDR3 is TGTGCCAGCAGCCCCGGCGGTAGTTGGGATACGCAGTATTTT.

This chain links TRBV5-1 with TRBJ1-1; a weak D match, TRBD1 (5 bases). Trimming stripped 1 base from V and 11 bases from J, with 15 bases between. The germline V gene has CDR1 SGHRS and CDR2 YFSETQ. This CDR3 has 13 amino acids. The CDR3 loop reads CASSLWGGERAFF. CDR3 nucleotide sequence: TGCGCCAGCAGCTTGTGGGGCGGGGAGCGGGCTTTCTTT.

This chain uses TRBV19 with TRBJ1-5; D is ambiguous. There are 14 residues in the CDR3. Trimming took 1 base from V and 1 from J, leaving 5 bases between them. From germline, CDR1 is LNHDA and CDR2 SQIVND (reference sequence). The CDR3 spells CASSIGYSNQPQHF. The CDR3 region has the DNA TGTGCCAGTAGTATAGGTTACAGCAATCAGCCCCAGCATTTT.

V and J are TRBV4-1 and TRBJ2-7; no clear D gene. Germline V gene sequence: CDR1 MGHRA, CDR2 YSYEKL. The V and J ends lost 4 bases and 3 bases respectively, with 10 bases between them. The CDR3 contains 13 residues. The CDR3 bases are TGCGCCAGCAGCCCCCTTCTGAACTACGAGCAGTACTTC. Its protein product is CASSPLLNYEQYF.

This clone has only one observation. This chain connects TRBV28 to TRBJ2-7, with TRBD1 matching 7 bases. Germline V gene sequence: CDR1 MDHEN, CDR2 SYDVKM. V dropped 3 bases and J dropped 1; count of bases not matched to a gene: 15. The CDR3 loop spans 18 amino acids. The chain's CDR3 is CASSFPRTWTGISYEQYF. The CDR3 nucleotides read TGTGCCAGCAGTTTTCCTCGAACCTGGACAGGCATATCCTACGAGCAGTACTTC. The whole variable domain, remainder taken from reference TRBV28 and TRBJ2-7, is DVKVTQSSRYLVKRTGEKVFLECVQDMDHENMFWYRQDPGLGLRLIYFSYDVKMKEKGDIPEGYSVSREKKERFSLILESASTNQTSMYLCASSFPRTWTGISYEQYFGPGTRLTVT.

The chain uses TRBV19 and TRBJ1-2, with unresolved D. This CDR3 is 14 amino acids long. The germline V gene has CDR1 LNHDA and CDR2 SQIVND (reference sequence). The ends were cut back, 1 base at V and 1 base at J, with 7 bases in the middle. The CDR3 protein is CASSIGVLNYGYTF. The CDR3 nucleotides read TGTGCCAGTAGTATAGGGGTTCTTAACTATGGCTACACCTTC. The variable domain in full, with the rest retrieved from reference TRBV19 and TRBJ1-2, is DGGITQSPKYLFRKEGQNVTLSCEQNLNHDAMYWYRQDPGQGLRLIYYSQIVNDFQKGDIAEGYSVSREKKESFPLTVTSAQKNPTAFYLCASSIGVLNYGYTFGSGTRLTVV.

In its sample, this clone was seen once. The chain has TRBV6-5 and TRBJ1-2; 10 bases agree with TRBD1. The CDR3 contains 15 residues. Trimming removed 0 bases from V and 4 bases from J; junction bases left unmatched: 2. CDR1 is MNHEY and CDR2 is SVGAGI in the germline V gene. CDR3 amino acids: CASSYSTGGAYGYTF. CDR3 nucleotides: TGTGCCAGCAGTTACTCGACAGGGGGCGCCTATGGCTACACCTTC.

The chain links TRBV6-6 to TRBJ2-3, with TRBD2 matching over 9 bases. CDR1 and CDR2 from the germline V gene are MNHNY and SVGAGI (reference sequence). V lost 2 bases to trimming and J lost 7 bases; unmatched junction nucleotides: 7. The CDR3 is 15 residues long. The CDR3 here is CASSYGLAGSYTQYF. The CDR3 coding sequence is TGTGCCAGCAGTTACGGGCTAGCGGGATCATATACGCAGTATTTT.

A few counts support this clone. J is TRBJ2-5 and V is TRBV4-1; 8 positions agree with TRBD1. V shed 2 bases and J 5 bases; nucleotides not matched to a gene: 7. In germline, CDR1 is MGHRA, CDR2 YSYEKL. CDR3 length equals 15 residues. The CDR3 loop is CASSQFAGGIETQYF. Written as DNA, the CDR3 is TGCGCCAGCAGCCAATTCGCAGGGGGCATCGAGACCCAGTACTTC.

The genes are TRBV4-3 and TRBJ2-3; 11 bases line up with TRBD2. Per the germline V gene, CDR1 is LGHNA and CDR2 is YSLEER. The CDR3 extends over 17 amino acids. Germline trimming cut 4 bases from V and 0 bases from J; bases unmatched to any gene: 6. CDR3 region: CASSPSGGLPSTDTQYF. In nucleotides, the CDR3 is TGCGCCAGCAGCCCTAGCGGGGGGCTCCCTAGCACAGATACGCAGTATTTT.

This rearrangement joins TRBV6-1 to TRBJ2-1, with D perhaps given as TRBD1 or TRBD2 (7 bases each). V lost 9 bases and J 9 bases, leaving 12 bases between the germline ends. This CDR3 is built from 11 residues. Germline V gives CDR1 MNHNS, CDR2 SASEGT. DNA for the CDR3: TGTGCCAGTCAGGGGGAGGGTGAGCAGTTCTTC. Residues: CASQGEGEQFF.

The chain recombines TRBV12-5 with TRBJ2-7; TRBD2 agrees at 8 bases. The CDR3 is 15 residues long. Trimming at V came to 6 bases and at J to 2 bases, leaving 9 bases not matched to a gene. CDR1 is LGHNT and CDR2 is FRNRAP in the germline V gene. CDR3 sequence: CASGHILAAAYEQYF. The CDR3 coding sequence is TGTGCTAGTGGCCACATACTAGCGGCCGCCTACGAGCAGTACTTC.

This clone was observed once. The chain joins TRBV5-8 to TRBJ2-3; D possibly corresponds to TRBD2 (6 bases). The CDR3 contains 13 residues. Germline loops: CDR1 SGHTS, CDR2 YDEGEE. Trimming shortened V by 1 base and J by 4 bases, and 7 bases separated the two germline ends. The CDR3 coding sequence is TGTGCCAGCAGCTTGTGGGGGGCAGATACGCAGTATTTT. Translated: CASSLWGADTQYF.

V is TRBV14 and J is TRBJ1-1, with a tentative D call TRBD1 (5 bases). CDR3 length: 16 amino acids. Germline CDR1 is SGHDN and CDR2 is FVKESK. Trimming left V 0 bases short and J 2 bases short, with 13 bases between. This chain's CDR3 is CASSQDRWGRNTEAFF. Written as DNA, the CDR3 is TGTGCCAGCAGCCAAGATCGGTGGGGCCGCAACACTGAAGCTTTCTTT.